The T cell receptor (beta chain) under discussion was sequenced for a study of Ad26.COV2.S vaccination and SARS-CoV-2 variants. As for the study in general: The study gave Ad26.COV2.S intramuscularly, once or twice 56 days apart. Regarding the study as a whole: Reported post-vaccination CD8+ and CD4+ T cell responses to spike showed substantial breadth.

The protocol was immunoSEQ multiplex PCR, while the TCRdb copy is restricted to in-frame clones and leaves out a portion. The table lists some 340,000 clones, 85% to 90% of them singletons, with approximately 1.9% in the top ten. This CDR3 has 15 residues. The trim removed 3 bases at V and 1 base at J, leaving 2 bases unmatched. Germline-derived CDR1 and CDR2 are LNHDA and SQIVND (reference sequence). A note on this clone: Its antigen is unidentified.

Treatment of the sample: roughly 20 received Ad26.COV2.S at low or high dose, single or two shots; 5 received placebo; per-sample allocation not given. The study sampled participants on day 63 after the first vaccine or placebo injection. An 18-55-year-old adult in Boston served as donor. The sample consisted of peripheral blood, taken in a trial of Ad26.COV2.S vaccine versus placebo. The chain is built from TRBV19 and TRBJ1-5, with 8 bases that match TRBD1. This clonotype was sampled from a person aged 18-65 years who received the Ad26.COV2.S COVID-19 vaccine or a placebo. CDR3 DNA sequence: TGTGCCAGTAGTATCACAGGGGGAAGCAATCAGCCCCAGCATTTT. This codes for CASSITGGSNQPQHF.